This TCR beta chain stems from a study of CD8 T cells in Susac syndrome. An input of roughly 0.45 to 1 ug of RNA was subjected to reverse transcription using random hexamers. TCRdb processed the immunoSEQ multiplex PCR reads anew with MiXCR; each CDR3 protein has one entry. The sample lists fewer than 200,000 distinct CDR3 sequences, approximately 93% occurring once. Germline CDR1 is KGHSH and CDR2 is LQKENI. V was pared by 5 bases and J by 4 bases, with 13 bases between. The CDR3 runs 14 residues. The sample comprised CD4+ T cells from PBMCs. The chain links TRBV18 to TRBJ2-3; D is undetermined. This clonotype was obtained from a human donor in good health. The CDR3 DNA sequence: TGTGCCAGCTCAGCCGGCCCGGAACCAGATACGCAGTATTTT. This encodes CASSAGPEPDTQYF.